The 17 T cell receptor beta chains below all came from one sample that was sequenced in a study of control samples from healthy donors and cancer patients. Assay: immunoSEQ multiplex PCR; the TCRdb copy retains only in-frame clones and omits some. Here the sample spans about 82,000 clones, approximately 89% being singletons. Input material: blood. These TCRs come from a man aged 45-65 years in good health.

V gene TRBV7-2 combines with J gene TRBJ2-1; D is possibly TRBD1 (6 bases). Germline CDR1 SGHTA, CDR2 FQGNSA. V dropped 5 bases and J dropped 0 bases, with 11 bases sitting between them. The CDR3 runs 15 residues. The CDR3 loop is CASSRTASSYNEQFF. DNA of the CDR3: TGTGCCAGCAGCCGGACAGCGAGCTCCTACAATGAGCAGTTCTTC.

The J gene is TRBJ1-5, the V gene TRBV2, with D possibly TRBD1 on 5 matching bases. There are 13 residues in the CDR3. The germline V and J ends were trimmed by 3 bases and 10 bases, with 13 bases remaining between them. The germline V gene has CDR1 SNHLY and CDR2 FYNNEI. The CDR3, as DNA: TGTGCCAGCAGTGAGGGGGGTTCACAACCCCAGCATTTT. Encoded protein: CASSEGGSQPQHF.

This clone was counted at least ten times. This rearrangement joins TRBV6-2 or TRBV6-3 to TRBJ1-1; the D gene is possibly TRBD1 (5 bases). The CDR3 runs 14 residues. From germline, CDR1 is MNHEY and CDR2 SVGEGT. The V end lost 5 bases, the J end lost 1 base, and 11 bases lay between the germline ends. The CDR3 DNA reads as TGTGCCAGCAGTACCGGACATCCGAACACTGAAGCTTTCTTT. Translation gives CASSTGHPNTEAFF.

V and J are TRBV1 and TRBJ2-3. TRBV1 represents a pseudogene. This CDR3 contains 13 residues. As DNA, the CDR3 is TGCACCAGCAGCCTCCGGGCCGCAGATACGCAGTATTTT. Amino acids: CTSSLRAADTQYF.

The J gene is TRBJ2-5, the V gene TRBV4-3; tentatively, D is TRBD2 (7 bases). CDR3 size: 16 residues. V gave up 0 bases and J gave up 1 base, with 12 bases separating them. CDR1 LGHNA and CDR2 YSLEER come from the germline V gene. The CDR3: CASSQDSGGTQETQYF. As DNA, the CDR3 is TGCGCCAGCAGCCAAGATTCGGGGGGCACCCAAGAGACCCAGTACTTC.

CDR3 sequence reads: CASPERALGEDGANVLTF. The CDR3 region has the DNA TGTGCCAGTCCTGAACGGGCCCTTGGAGAGGATGGGGCCAACGTCCTGACTTTC. V is TRBV19 and J is TRBJ2-6; D not certain. The V and J ends lost 8 bases and 3 bases respectively, with 23 bases between them. The CDR3 length is 18 residues. Germline lookup yields CDR1 LNHDA and CDR2 SQIVND (reference sequence).

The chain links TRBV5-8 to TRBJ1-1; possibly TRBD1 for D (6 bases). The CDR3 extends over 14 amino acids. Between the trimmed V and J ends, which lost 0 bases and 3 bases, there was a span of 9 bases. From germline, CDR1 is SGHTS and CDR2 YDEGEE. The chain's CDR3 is CASSLVGGDTEAFF. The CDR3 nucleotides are TGTGCCAGCAGCTTGGTAGGGGGGGACACTGAAGCTTTCTTT. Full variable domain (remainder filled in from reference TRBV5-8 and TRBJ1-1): EAGVTQSPTHLIKTRGQQATLRCSPISGHTSVYWYQQALGLGLQFLLWYDEGEERNRGNFPPRFSGRQFPNYSSELNVNALELEDSALYLCASSLVGGDTEAFFGQGTRLTVV.

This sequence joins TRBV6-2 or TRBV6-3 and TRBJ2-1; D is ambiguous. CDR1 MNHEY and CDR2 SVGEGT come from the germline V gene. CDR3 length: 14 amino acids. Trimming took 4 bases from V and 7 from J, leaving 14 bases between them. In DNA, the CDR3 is TGTGCCAGCAGTTCCCCGTCCTGGATTAATGAGCAGTTCTTC. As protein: CASSSPSWINEQFF.

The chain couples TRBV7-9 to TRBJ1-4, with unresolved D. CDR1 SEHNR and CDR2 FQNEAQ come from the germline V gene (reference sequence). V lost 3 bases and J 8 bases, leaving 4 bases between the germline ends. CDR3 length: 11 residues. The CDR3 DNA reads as TGTGCCAGCAGCTTTACCGAAAAACTGTTTTTT. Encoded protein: CASSFTEKLFF.

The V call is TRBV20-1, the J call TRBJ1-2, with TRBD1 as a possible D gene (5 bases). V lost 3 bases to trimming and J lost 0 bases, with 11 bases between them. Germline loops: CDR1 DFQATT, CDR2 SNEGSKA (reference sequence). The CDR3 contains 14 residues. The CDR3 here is CSASGGGSNYGYTF. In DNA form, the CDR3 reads TGCAGTGCTAGTGGGGGGGGATCTAACTATGGCTACACCTTC.

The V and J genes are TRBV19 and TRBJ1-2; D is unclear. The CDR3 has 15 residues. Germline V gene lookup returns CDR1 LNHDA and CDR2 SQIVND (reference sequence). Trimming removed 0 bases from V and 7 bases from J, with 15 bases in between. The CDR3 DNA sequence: TGTGCCAGTAGTATAGATCAAGGGCCGCTACGTGGCTACACCTTC. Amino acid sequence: CASSIDQGPLRGYTF.

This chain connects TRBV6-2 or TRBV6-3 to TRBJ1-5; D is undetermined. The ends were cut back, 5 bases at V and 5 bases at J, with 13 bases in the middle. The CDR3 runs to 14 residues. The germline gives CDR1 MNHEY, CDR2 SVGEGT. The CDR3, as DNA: TGTGCCAGCAGTAGAAACCACGGGTATCAGCCCCAGCATTTT. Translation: CASSRNHGYQPQHF.

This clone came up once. CDR3 bases: TGCAGCGTTGATATTGGGGACAGGGGCTCCTACAATGAGCAGTTCTTC. It codes for CSVDIGDRGSYNEQFF. The chain employs TRBV29-1 and TRBJ2-1; 10 bases map to TRBD1. Trimming took 3 bases from V and 0 from J; bases not matched to a gene: 5. The CDR3 has 16 residues. CDR1 and CDR2 from the germline V gene are SQVTM and ANQGSEA.

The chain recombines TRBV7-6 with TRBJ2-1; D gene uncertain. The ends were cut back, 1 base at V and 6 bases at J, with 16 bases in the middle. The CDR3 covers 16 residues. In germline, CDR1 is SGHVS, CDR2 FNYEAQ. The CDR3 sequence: CASSLGTSPVGNEQFF. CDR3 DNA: TGTGCCAGCAGCTTAGGCACTTCCCCAGTGGGCAATGAGCAGTTCTTC.

CDR3 sequence reads: CASSSGTGNSPLHF. The DNA for the CDR3 is TGCGCCAGCAGTTCCGGGACAGGGAATTCACCCCTCCACTTT. The J gene is TRBJ1-6, the V gene TRBV10-1, with TRBD1 matching over 9 bases. Germline CDR1 WNHNN, CDR2 SYGVQD (reference sequence). The length of the CDR3 is 14 residues. V gave up 5 bases and J gave up 7 bases; unmatched junction bases: 3.

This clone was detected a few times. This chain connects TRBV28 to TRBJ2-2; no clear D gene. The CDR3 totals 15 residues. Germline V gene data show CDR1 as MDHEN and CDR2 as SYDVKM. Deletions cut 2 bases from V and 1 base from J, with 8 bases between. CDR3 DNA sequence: TGTGCCAGCAGTTTAAATTCGCAGAACACCGGGGAGCTGTTTTTT. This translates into CASSLNSQNTGELFF.

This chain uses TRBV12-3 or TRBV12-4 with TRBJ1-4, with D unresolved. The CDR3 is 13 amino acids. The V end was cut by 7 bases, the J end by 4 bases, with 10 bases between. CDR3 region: CASKDGVNEKLFF. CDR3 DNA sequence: TGTGCCAGCAAGGACGGAGTTAATGAAAAACTGTTTTTT.